There are a few counts of the clone carrying this T cell receptor beta chain. Antigen unknown. This CDR3 is 14 amino acids long. Germline CDR1 and CDR2: LNHDA and SQIVND (reference sequence). V lost 7 bases and J lost 3, with 13 bases in between. TCRdb's table, derived via immunoSEQ multiplex PCR, lists solely in-frame clones and lacks some. The sample lists some 14,000 clones; approximately 92% were seen once. These data belong to a study of monozygotic twins with cystic fibrosis. In the study overall: Libraries were built from roughly 2.8 micrograms of fragmented DNA using 15 PCR cycles.

Study findings and constraints: Monozygotic CF twin pairs shared significantly more nucleotide-identical clonotypes than unrelated CF individuals did. Co-twins had the most similar V usage for 13 of 16 pairs, J for 8. The repertoire was suggested to be naive-dominated, clonality median around 0.01.

The chain combines TRBV19 with TRBJ1-3; possibly TRBD1 for D (6 bases). This TCR was recovered from a girl aged 2 to 10 with cystic fibrosis. Source material: blood. As DNA, the CDR3 is TGTGCCAGTACCAATCCAGGGGATGGAAACACCATATATTTT. Its translation is CASTNPGDGNTIYF.